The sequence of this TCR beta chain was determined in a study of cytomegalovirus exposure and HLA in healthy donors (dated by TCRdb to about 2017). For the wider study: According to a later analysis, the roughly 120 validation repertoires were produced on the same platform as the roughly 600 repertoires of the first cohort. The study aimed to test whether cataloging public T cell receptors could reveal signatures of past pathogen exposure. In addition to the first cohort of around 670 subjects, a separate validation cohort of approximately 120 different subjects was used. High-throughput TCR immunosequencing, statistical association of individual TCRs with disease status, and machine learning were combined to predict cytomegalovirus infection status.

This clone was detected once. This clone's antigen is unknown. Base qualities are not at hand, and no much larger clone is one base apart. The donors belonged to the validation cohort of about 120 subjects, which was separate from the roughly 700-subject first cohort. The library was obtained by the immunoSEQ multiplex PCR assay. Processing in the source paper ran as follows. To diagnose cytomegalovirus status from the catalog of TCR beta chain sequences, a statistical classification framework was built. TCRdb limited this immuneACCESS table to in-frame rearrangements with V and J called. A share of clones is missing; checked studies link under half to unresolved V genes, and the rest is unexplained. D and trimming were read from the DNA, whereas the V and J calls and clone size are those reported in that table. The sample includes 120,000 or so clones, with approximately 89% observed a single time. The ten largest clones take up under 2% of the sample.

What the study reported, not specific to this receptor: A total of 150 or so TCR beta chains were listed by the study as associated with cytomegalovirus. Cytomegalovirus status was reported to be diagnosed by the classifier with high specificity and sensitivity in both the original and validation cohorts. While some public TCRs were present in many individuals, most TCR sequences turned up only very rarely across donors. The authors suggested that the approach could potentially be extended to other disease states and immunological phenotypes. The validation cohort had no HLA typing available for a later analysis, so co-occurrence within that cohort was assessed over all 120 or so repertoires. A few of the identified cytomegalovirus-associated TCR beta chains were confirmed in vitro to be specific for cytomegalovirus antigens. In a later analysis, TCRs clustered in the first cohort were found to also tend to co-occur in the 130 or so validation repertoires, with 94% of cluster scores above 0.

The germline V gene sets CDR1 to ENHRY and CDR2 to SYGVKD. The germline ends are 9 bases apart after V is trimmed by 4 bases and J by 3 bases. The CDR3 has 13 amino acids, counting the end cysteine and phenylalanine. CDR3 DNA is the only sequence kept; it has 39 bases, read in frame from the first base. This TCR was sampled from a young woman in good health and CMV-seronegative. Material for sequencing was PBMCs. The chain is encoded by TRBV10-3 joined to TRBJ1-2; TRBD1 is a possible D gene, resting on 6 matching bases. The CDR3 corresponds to CAISVPGDYGYTF. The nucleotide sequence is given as TGTGCCATCAGTGTTCCAGGGGACTATGGCTACACCTTC.